This T cell receptor beta chain was captured by sequencing in a study of breast tumors, draining lymph nodes, adjacent tissues. Trimming removed 4 bases from V and 3 bases from J, with 16 bases in between. The CDR3 is 15 residues long. The germline gives CDR1 MDHEN, CDR2 SYDVKM. Samples came from axillary lymph nodes draining the breast cancer. TCRdb re-derived calls from the multiplex PCR reads in MiXCR, one entry per CDR3 protein. The table shows about 220,000 distinct CDR3 sequences, with about 34% occurring only once. Sequencing used axillary lymph node tissue. This clonotype originated in a female donor with breast cancer. Some clones in this sample may be carry-over from other donors' samples. J is TRBJ2-7 and V is TRBV28, with D perhaps TRBD2 (6 bases). CDR3 coding DNA: TGTGCCAGCAGTTCCCCTAACGGGAGATACTACGAGCAGTACTTC. This gives the protein CASSSPNGRYYEQYF. Drawing the rest from reference TRBV28 and TRBJ2-7, the complete variable domain is DVKVTQSSRYLVKRTGEKVFLECVQDMDHENMFWYRQDPGLGLRLIYFSYDVKMKEKGDIPEGYSVSREKKERFSLILESASTNQTSMYLCASSSPNGRYYEQYFGPGTRLTVT.